The 27 T cell receptor beta chains reported below all come from one sample, sequenced in a study of long-term antiretroviral therapy in people with HIV. The immunoSEQ assay was v3.0, run at survey level. TCRdb's table, derived via immunoSEQ multiplex PCR, lists solely in-frame clones and lacks some. Of around 12,000 clones listed, about 81% were seen once; the top ten hold roughly 20%. Sequenced material: unsorted PBMCs, taken about 8 years after starting antiretroviral therapy. Every receptor here comes from a man aged 45 to 65 with HIV.

The V call is TRBV11-2, the J call TRBJ1-1, with D perhaps matching TRBD1 (5 bases). The CDR3 totals 14 residues. From germline, CDR1 is SGHAT and CDR2 FQNNGV. V was pared by 5 bases and J by 3 bases, with 13 bases between. The DNA for the CDR3 is TGTGCCAGCAGCCACTCCCCCAGGGACACTGAAGCTTTCTTT. This codes for CASSHSPRDTEAFF.

The genes are TRBV10-3 and TRBJ1-5, with 7 positions matching TRBD1. CDR1 is ENHRY, CDR2 SYGVKD, per germline. The CDR3 sequence is 15 residues long. The ends lost 4 bases at V and 3 bases at J; junction bases unmatched: 6. For the CDR3, the DNA is TGTGCCATCAGTGTTACAGGGGAAGACAATCAGCCCCAGCATTTT. Translation gives CAISVTGEDNQPQHF.

This clone was detected a few times. The chain employs TRBV4-1 and TRBJ2-7; D unclear. The V and J ends lost 0 bases and 0 bases respectively, with 9 bases between them. This CDR3 region has 15 residues. Germline assignment: CDR1 MGHRA and CDR2 YSYEKL. Written as DNA, the CDR3 is TGCGCCAGCAGCCAAGAGCCTCAGGACTCCTACGAGCAGTACTTC. Its translation is CASSQEPQDSYEQYF.

The J gene is TRBJ2-7, the V gene TRBV5-6; TRBD2 agrees at 8 bases. This CDR3 has 14 amino acids. Germline loops: CDR1 SGHDT, CDR2 YYEEEE. With V trimmed by 4 bases and J by 3 bases, 6 bases remained unmatched. The CDR3 DNA reads as TGTGCCAGCAGCCCCGGGGGGGGGTACTACGAGCAGTACTTC. This sequence encodes CASSPGGGYYEQYF.

The chain combines TRBV5-1 with TRBJ1-1, with D hard to call. V was clipped by 3 bases and J by 4 bases, with 7 bases between them. The length of the CDR3 is 12 residues. CDR1 is SGHRS, CDR2 YFSETQ, per germline. The DNA for the CDR3 is TGCGCCAGCAGCTGGGGTGGCACTGAAGCTTTCTTT. Its translation: CASSWGGTEAFF.

This clone was found once. The chain links TRBV2 to TRBJ2-7; TRBD2 might be the D (6 bases). There are 14 residues in the CDR3. Trimming stripped 7 bases from V and 2 bases from J, with 15 bases between. Germline loops: CDR1 SNHLY, CDR2 FYNNEI. The CDR3 DNA reads TGTGCCAGCACACCGGGACTTCTAGCCTACGAGCAGTACTTC. Protein: CASTPGLLAYEQYF. Full variable domain (missing parts from reference TRBV2 and TRBJ2-7): EPEVTQTPSHQVTQMGQEVILRCVPISNHLYFYWYRQILGQKVEFLVSFYNNEISEKSEIFDDQFSVERPDGSNFTLKIRSTKLEDSAMYFCASTPGLLAYEQYFGPGTRLTVT.

The chain is built from TRBV5-8 and TRBJ2-7; 8 bases are shared with TRBD1. Germline V gene sequence: CDR1 SGHTS, CDR2 YDEGEE. Trimming cost V 2 bases and J 3 bases; bases outside gene matches: 4. The CDR3 sequence is 14 residues long. The CDR3 nucleotides read TGTGCCAGCAGCTTCCCGGACAGGGACTACGAGCAGTACTTC. Amino acids: CASSFPDRDYEQYF.

The chain joins TRBV10-3 to TRBJ2-7; D unclear. CDR3 length equals 15 residues. CDR1 is ENHRY, CDR2 SYGVKD, per germline. The V and J ends lost 0 bases and 3 bases respectively, with 12 bases between them. The CDR3 nucleotides are TGTGCCATCAGTGAGTCGTCGGCAGTCAACTACGAGCAGTACTTC. It encodes CAISESSAVNYEQYF.

This clone was seen a single time. The chain carries TRBV6-5 and TRBJ2-1, with D perhaps matching TRBD2 (6 bases). Germline-derived CDR1 and CDR2 are MNHEY and SVGAGI. V was cut by 6 bases and J by 2 bases, with 14 bases left in between. This CDR3 has 15 residues. The CDR3 protein is CASRSGLLTYNEQFF. The CDR3 coding sequence is TGTGCCAGCAGGTCGGGACTCCTCACCTACAATGAGCAGTTCTTC.

V gene TRBV2 combines with J gene TRBJ1-2; 9 bases match TRBD1. The junction had 9 bases not matched to a gene; V was cut back by 6 bases and J by 7 bases. CDR1 SNHLY and CDR2 FYNNEI come from the germline V gene. The CDR3 sequence is 14 residues long. DNA for the CDR3: TGTGCCAGCAGCCCTACAGGGGGCTCTTTTGGCTACACCTTC. Amino acids: CASSPTGGSFGYTF.

CDR3 nucleotide sequence: TGTGCCAGCACCTGGAGGGAAACTGAAGCTTTCTTT. Translated, it gives CASTWRETEAFF. The rearrangement joins TRBV6-6 to TRBJ1-1; D is ambiguous. Germline assignment: CDR1 MNHNY and CDR2 SVGAGI (reference sequence). CDR3 length: 12 amino acids. V dropped 7 bases and J dropped 5 bases, with 11 bases sitting between them.

The chain uses TRBV5-4 and TRBJ2-7, with TRBD1 identical over 9 bases. CDR1 is SGHNT and CDR2 is YYREEE in the germline V gene (reference sequence). The CDR3 is 15 amino acids. With 0 bases clipped from V and 2 bases from J, the junction kept 3 bases outside the gene matches. The CDR3 spells CASSLVGDRAYEQYF. CDR3 nucleotides: TGTGCCAGCAGCTTGGTCGGGGACAGGGCCTACGAGCAGTACTTC.

The chain carries TRBV27 and TRBJ1-5; D may be TRBD1 (5 bases). The CDR3 has 13 residues. V gave up 3 bases and J gave up 5 bases, with 8 bases separating them. Germline loops: CDR1 MNHEY, CDR2 SMNVEV (reference sequence). CDR3 nucleotide sequence: TGTGCCAGCAGTTTTGCAGGGCATCAGCCCCAGCATTTT. This codes for CASSFAGHQPQHF.

The genes are TRBV4-2 and TRBJ2-2; the D gene is possibly TRBD2 (6 bases). The CDR3 is 13 residues long. V was pared by 4 bases and J by 3 bases, with 6 bases between. Germline V CDR1 and CDR2: LGHNA, YNFKEQ. The CDR3 nucleotides are TGTGCCAGCAGCCCGGGAGACACCGGGGAGCTGTTTTTT. It codes for CASSPGDTGELFF.

The chain combines TRBV5-4 with TRBJ1-1; the D is unclear. The germline CDR1 and CDR2 sequences are SGHNT and YYREEE (reference sequence). The CDR3 runs 15 residues. Between the trimmed V and J ends, which lost 1 base and 2 bases, there was a span of 12 bases. CDR3 in DNA: TGTGCCAGCAGCTTGTACCAAGCCTTCAACACTGAAGCTTTCTTT. Protein sequence: CASSLYQAFNTEAFF.

The rearrangement joins TRBV7-8 to TRBJ1-6; the D gene is possibly TRBD1 (6 bases). Deletions cut 1 base from V and 6 bases from J, with 10 bases between. Germline lookup yields CDR1 SGHVS and CDR2 FQNEAQ. The CDR3 has 15 residues. CDR3 DNA sequence: TGTGCCAGCAGCTTAGGCACAGGGAGTAATTCACCCCTCCACTTT. Protein product: CASSLGTGSNSPLHF.

The chain has TRBV28 and TRBJ1-2; D gene unclear. The germline CDR1 and CDR2 sequences are MDHEN and SYDVKM. V dropped 5 bases and J dropped 1 base, with 17 bases sitting between them. The CDR3 length is 16 residues. The CDR3 sequence is CASSTEDKWSNYGYTF. The CDR3 nucleotides read TGTGCCAGCAGTACAGAAGACAAGTGGAGTAACTATGGCTACACCTTC.

This chain uses TRBV5-4 with TRBJ1-2; D not certain. Germline loops: CDR1 SGHNT, CDR2 YYREEE (reference sequence). Trimming cost V 4 bases and J 4 bases, with 14 bases left between them. The CDR3 runs to 14 residues. The CDR3 DNA reads TGTGCCAGCAGCCTGTGGGTTGAGGGCTATGGCTACACCTTC. Protein product: CASSLWVEGYGYTF.

This sequence joins TRBV27 and TRBJ1-1; D possibly corresponds to TRBD1 (5 bases). The germline gives CDR1 MNHEY, CDR2 SMNVEV (reference sequence). Trimming took off 0 bases at V and 1 base at J, with 15 bases between the two ends. This CDR3 comprises 17 residues. The CDR3 spells CASSLSLNGAGNTEAFF. CDR3 nucleotides: TGTGCCAGCAGTTTATCCTTAAATGGGGCTGGGAACACTGAAGCTTTCTTT.

This clone was recorded a few times. The chain employs TRBV6-1 and TRBJ1-1, with TRBD1 identical over 7 bases. V lost 7 bases to trimming and J lost 0 bases; unmatched junction nucleotides: 2. CDR3 length equals 13 residues. CDR1 is MNHNS, CDR2 SASEGT, per germline. CDR3 residues: CASMGQLNTEAFF. As DNA, the CDR3 is TGTGCCAGCATGGGACAGCTGAACACTGAAGCTTTCTTT.

This chain joins TRBV6-1 and TRBJ2-7; D is perhaps TRBD1 or TRBD2 (5 bases each). V was pared by 4 bases and J by 5 bases, with 15 bases between. CDR1 MNHNS and CDR2 SASEGT come from the germline V gene. There are 14 residues in the CDR3. The CDR3 protein is CASSAGPGPDEQYF. CDR3 nucleotides: TGTGCCAGCAGTGCGGGGCCTGGACCTGACGAGCAGTACTTC.

The chain has TRBV9 and TRBJ2-1; 11 nucleotides line up with TRBD2. Germline CDR1 SGDLS, CDR2 YYNGEE. The CDR3 is made up of 15 amino acids. The V gene end was trimmed by 0 bases and the J gene end by 7 bases; junction bases not matched to a gene: 3. The CDR3, as DNA: TGTGCCAGCAGCGTAGGACTAGCGGGGAGGAATGAGCAGTTCTTC. The encoded protein is CASSVGLAGRNEQFF.

V gene TRBV9 combines with J gene TRBJ2-7; TRBD1 agrees at 10 bases. This CDR3 comprises 16 residues. Germline loops: CDR1 SGDLS, CDR2 YYNGEE. After removal of 3 bases from V and 0 bases from J, the junction contained 6 bases not matched to a gene. The DNA of the CDR3 is TGTGCCAGCAGCGATGGGACAGGGGCGAGCTCCTACGAGCAGTACTTC. This translates into CASSDGTGASSYEQYF.

The CDR3 DNA is TGTGCCAGCAGCTCCGGGGGGACCTTTAACTATGGCTACACCTTC. It specifies CASSSGGTFNYGYTF. The rearrangement uses TRBV9 and TRBJ1-2; D is perhaps TRBD1 (5 bases). The germline gives CDR1 SGDLS, CDR2 YYNGEE. Between the trimmed V and J ends, which lost 4 bases and 1 base, there was a span of 14 bases. The CDR3 runs 15 residues.

The chain is built from TRBV7-9 and TRBJ2-2; D may correspond to TRBD1 or TRBD2 (5 bases each). CDR1 and CDR2 (germline): SEHNR, FQNEAQ (reference sequence). The CDR3 covers 14 residues. The ends were cut back, 3 bases at V and 4 bases at J, with 9 bases in the middle. Written as DNA, the CDR3 is TGTGCCAGCAGCTTTGGGGGTGCCACCGGGGAGCTGTTTTTT. Translated: CASSFGGATGELFF.

The chain uses TRBV7-2 and TRBJ1-2; D is unclear. Germline values: CDR1 SGHTA, CDR2 FQGNSA. V was trimmed by 2 bases and J by 7 bases, leaving 11 bases between them. This CDR3 contains 13 residues. CDR3 protein: CASSLIRFGGYTF. CDR3 bases: TGTGCCAGCAGCTTAATTCGTTTTGGTGGCTACACCTTC.

This clone has only one observation. The chain is built from TRBV27 and TRBJ2-7; D unclear. Between the trimmed V and J ends, which lost 0 bases and 4 bases, there was a span of 7 bases. Germline assignment: CDR1 MNHEY and CDR2 SMNVEV (reference sequence). The CDR3 is 13 residues long. This CDR3 is CASSLSSTYEQYF. Written as DNA, the CDR3 is TGTGCCAGCAGTTTATCCTCAACTTACGAGCAGTACTTC.